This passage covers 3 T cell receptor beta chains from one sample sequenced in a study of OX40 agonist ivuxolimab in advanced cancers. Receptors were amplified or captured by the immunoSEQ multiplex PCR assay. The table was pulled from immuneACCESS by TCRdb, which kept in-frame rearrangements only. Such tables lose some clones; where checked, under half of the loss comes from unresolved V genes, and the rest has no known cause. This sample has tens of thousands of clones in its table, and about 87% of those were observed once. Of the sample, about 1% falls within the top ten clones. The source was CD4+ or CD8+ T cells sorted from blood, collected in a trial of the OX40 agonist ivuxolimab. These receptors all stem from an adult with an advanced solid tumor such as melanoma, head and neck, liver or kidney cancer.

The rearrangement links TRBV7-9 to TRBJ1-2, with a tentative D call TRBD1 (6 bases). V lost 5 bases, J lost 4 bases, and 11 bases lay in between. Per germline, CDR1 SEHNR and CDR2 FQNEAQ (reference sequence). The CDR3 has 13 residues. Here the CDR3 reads CASSTRTAYGYTF. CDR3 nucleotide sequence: TGTGCCAGCAGCACCCGGACAGCCTATGGCTACACCTTC.

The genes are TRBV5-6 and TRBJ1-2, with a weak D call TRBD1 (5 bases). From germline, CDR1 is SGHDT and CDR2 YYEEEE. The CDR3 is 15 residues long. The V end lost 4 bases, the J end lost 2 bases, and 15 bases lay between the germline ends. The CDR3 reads CASSPTPGGNYGYTF. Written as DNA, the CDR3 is TGTGCCAGCAGCCCCACCCCCGGGGGGAACTATGGCTACACCTTC.

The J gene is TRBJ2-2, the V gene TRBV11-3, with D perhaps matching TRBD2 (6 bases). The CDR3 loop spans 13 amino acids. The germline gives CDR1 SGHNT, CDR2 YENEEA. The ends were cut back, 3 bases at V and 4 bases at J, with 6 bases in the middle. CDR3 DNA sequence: TGTGCCAGCAGCTTGGGGGGCACCGGGGAGCTGTTTTTT. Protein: CASSLGGTGELFF.